This TCR beta chain stems from a study of naive and memory T cell subsets. Study-level findings and limits: Between naive and memory subsets, TCR abundance power law exponents differed. Clonotypes are single alpha or beta chains, not paired receptors. Over 85% of naive TCR sequences appeared only once, unlike memory subsets. A few larger clonotypes appeared in naive repertoires, especially CD8, possibly memory cells re-expressing CD45RA.

The beta constant-region primer was an equimolar mix of two oligonucleotides covering TRBC1 and TRBC2. Four rounds of PCR amplified the ligated cDNA using nested alpha and beta constant-region primers plus SP2. TCRdb reprocessed the UMI-ligation and nested PCR reads via MiXCR and lists one record per CDR3 protein. This table holds more than 95,000 distinct CDR3 sequences, roughly 15% found once. A note on this clonotype: Its antigen remains unknown.

Germline V CDR1 and CDR2: LGHNA, YSLEER. J gave up 7 bases and V 1 base, and 6 bases lay outside the gene matches. The CDR3 is 14 residues long. This TCR came from a human donor in good health. The rearrangement uses TRBV4-3 and TRBJ1-2; 7 positions agree with TRBD1. Sequencing input: naive CD8+ T cells from blood. The CDR3 DNA sequence: TGCGCCAGCAGCCAAGGCTTAACAGGGGCTGGCTACACCTTC. It specifies CASSQGLTGAGYTF.